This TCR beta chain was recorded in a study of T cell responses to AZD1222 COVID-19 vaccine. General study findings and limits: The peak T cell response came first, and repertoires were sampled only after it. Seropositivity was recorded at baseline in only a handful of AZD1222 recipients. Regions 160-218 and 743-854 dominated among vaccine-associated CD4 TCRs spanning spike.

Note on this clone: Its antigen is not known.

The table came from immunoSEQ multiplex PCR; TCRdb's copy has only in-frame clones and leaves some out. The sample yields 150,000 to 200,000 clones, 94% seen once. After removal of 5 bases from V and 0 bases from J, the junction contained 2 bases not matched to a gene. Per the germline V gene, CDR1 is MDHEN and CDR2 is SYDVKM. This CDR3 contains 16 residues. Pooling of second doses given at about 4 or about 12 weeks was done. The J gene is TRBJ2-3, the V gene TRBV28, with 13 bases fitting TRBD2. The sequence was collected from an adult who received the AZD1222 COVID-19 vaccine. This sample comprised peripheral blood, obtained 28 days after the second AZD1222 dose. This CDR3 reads CASSPGLAGSTDTQYF. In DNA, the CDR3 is TGTGCCAGCAGTCCGGGACTAGCGGGGAGCACAGATACGCAGTATTTT.